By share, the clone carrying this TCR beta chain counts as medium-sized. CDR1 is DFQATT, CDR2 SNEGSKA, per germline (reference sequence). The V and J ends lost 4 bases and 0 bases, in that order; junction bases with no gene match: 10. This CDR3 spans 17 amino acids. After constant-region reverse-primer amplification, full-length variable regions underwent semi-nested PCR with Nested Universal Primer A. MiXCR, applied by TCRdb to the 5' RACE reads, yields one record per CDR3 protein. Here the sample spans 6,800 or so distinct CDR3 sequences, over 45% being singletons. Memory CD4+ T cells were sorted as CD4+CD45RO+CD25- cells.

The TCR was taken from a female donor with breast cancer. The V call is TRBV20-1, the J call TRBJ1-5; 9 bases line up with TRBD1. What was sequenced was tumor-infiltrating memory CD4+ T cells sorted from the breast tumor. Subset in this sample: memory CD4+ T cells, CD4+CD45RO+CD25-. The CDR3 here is CSAILGQGDHSNQPQHF. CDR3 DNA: TGCAGTGCTATATTGGGACAGGGCGACCATAGCAATCAGCCCCAGCATTTT.